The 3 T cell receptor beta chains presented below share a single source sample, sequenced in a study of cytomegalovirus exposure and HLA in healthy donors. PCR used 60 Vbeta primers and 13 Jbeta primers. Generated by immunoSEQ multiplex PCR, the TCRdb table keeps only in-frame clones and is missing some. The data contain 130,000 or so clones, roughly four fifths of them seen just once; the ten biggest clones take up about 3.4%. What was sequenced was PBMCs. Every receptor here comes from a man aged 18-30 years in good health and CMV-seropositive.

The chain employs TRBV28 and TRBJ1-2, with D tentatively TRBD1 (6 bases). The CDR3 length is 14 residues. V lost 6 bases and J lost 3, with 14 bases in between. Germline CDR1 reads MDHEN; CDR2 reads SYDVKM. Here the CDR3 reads CASRPHREYYGYTF. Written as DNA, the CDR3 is TGTGCCAGCAGACCGCACAGGGAATACTATGGCTACACCTTC.

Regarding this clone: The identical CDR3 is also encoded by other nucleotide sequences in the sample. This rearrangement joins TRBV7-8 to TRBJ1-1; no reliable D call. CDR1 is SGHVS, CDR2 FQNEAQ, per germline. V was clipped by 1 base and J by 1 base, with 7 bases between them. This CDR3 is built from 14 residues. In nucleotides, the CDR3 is TGTGCCAGCAGCTTAGTCGCAGGGAACACTGAAGCTTTCTTT. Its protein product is CASSLVAGNTEAFF.

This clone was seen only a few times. CDR3 amino acids: CASRRDRGSNSEAFF. Written as DNA, the CDR3 is TGCGCCAGCAGGCGGGACAGGGGAAGCAACTCTGAAGCTTTCTTT. The chain uses TRBV10-1 and TRBJ1-1; 10 bases are a match to TRBD1. This CDR3 comprises 15 residues. CDR1 and CDR2 from the germline V gene are WNHNN and SYGVQD (reference sequence). V was clipped by 6 bases and J by 6 bases; unmatched bases: 10.